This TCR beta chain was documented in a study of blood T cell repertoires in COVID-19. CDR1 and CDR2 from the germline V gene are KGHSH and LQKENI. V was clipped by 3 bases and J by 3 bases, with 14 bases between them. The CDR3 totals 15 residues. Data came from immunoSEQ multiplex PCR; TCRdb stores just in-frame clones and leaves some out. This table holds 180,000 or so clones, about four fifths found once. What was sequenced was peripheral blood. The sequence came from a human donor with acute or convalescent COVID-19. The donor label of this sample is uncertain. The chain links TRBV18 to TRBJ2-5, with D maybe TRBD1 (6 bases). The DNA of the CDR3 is TGTGCCAGCTCACCTATATTGACAGGAAAAGAGACCCAGTACTTC. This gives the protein CASSPILTGKETQYF.